This T cell receptor beta chain is drawn from a study of blood T cell repertoires in COVID-19. Study at large: Samples taken during acute and convalescent COVID-19 were collected in the United States, Italy and Spain. PBMCs, B-cell-depleted T cells, or T cells were the source of the cDNA or gDNA that made up the material.

Germline lookup yields CDR1 SGHDN and CDR2 FVKESK. V was shortened by 1 base and J by 3 bases, with 6 bases between the two germline ends. CDR3 length: 13 residues. The data were produced by immunoSEQ multiplex PCR, yet TCRdb's version contains in-frame clones alone and is incomplete. The profile shows more than 85,000 clones, roughly 83% of them singletons. The receptor was isolated from a woman aged 55-75 years with acute or convalescent COVID-19. Input material: peripheral blood. The genes are TRBV14 and TRBJ2-5; D is perhaps TRBD2 (5 bases). CDR3 residues: CASSQGLKETQYF. The DNA for the CDR3 is TGTGCCAGCAGCCAAGGACTAAAAGAGACCCAGTACTTC.